This is a list of T cell receptor beta chains from one sample in a study of control samples from healthy donors and cancer patients. Measured with immunoSEQ multiplex PCR; TCRdb has only the in-frame clones, and not every one. In the table there are under 200,000 clones, roughly 95% of which are singletons. Sequencing was performed on blood. These receptors were taken from a woman between 25 and 40 years old in good health. The CDR3 runs from the conserved cysteine through the conserved F or W. The D gene is left open where the match is weak. Some rows mark clone size as missing; the rest say once, few, many or name a class of expanded clone.

clone_size,v_call,d_call,j_call,cdr3_aa,cdr3_nt
-,TRBV14,-,TRBJ1-1,CASSQGLATEAFF,TGTGCCAGCAGCCAGGGGTTGGCCACTGAAGCTTTCTTT
-,TRBV11-2,-,TRBJ1-1,CASRPLRTEAFF,TGTGCCAGCAGACCCCTTAGGACTGAAGCTTTCTTT
-,TRBV6-2/TRBV6-3,-,TRBJ1-5,CASSLTGRGLHEGLQYSNQPQHF,TGTGCCAGCAGCCTAACGGGACGGGGTCTCCATGAAGGTCTCCAATATAGCAATCAGCCCCAGCATTTT
-,TRBV5-1,-,TRBJ2-5,CASSLVVEETQYF,TGCGCCAGCAGCTTGGTAGTAGAAGAGACCCAGTACTTC
-,TRBV20-1,-,TRBJ2-7,CSAGDVGEQYF,TGCAGTGCTGGGGACGTAGGGGAGCAGTACTTC
-,TRBV7-6,-,TRBJ2-2,CASSHPGSGTGELFF,TGTGCCAGCAGCCATCCAGGTTCGGGCACCGGGGAGCTGTTTTTT
once,TRBV7-8,TRBD1,TRBJ2-3,CASSSSQGIADTQYF,TGTGCCAGCAGCTCGTCACAGGGGATCGCAGATACGCAGTATTTT
-,TRBV6-1,-,TRBJ2-5,CASSELLGSYQETQYF,TGTGCCAGCAGTGAACTCCTCGGCAGCTACCAAGAGACCCAGTACTTC
-,TRBV9,TRBD1,TRBJ1-2,CASSVGQGPYGYTF,TGTGCCAGCAGCGTTGGACAGGGCCCTTATGGCTACACCTTC
-,TRBV27,-,TRBJ1-5,CASSPTVGASYSNQPQHF,TGTGCCAGCAGTCCAACGGTCGGGGCCTCCTATAGCAATCAGCCCCAGCATTTT
-,TRBV19,TRBD1,TRBJ1-1,CASRVTGGRGMNTEAFF,TGTGCCAGTAGGGTGACAGGGGGAAGGGGAATGAACACTGAAGCTTTCTTT
once,TRBV6-6,-,TRBJ1-4,CASTRDTNEKLFF,TGTGCCTCCACAAGGGACACTAATGAAAAACTGTTTTTT
-,TRBV28,TRBD1,TRBJ1-2,CASKTGSNYGYTF,TGTGCCAGCAAGACAGGGTCTAACTATGGCTACACCTTC
-,TRBV19,-,TRBJ2-6,CASSTNSGANVLTF,TGTGCCAGTAGTACAAACTCTGGGGCCAACGTCCTGACTTTC
-,TRBV14,-,TRBJ1-5,CASSQVRTAHQPQHF,TGTGCCAGCAGCCAGGTAAGGACGGCACATCAGCCCCAGCATTTT
-,TRBV7-9,-,TRBJ2-5,CASSLVGVVETQYF,TGTGCCAGCAGCTTAGTTGGGGTGGTGGAGACCCAGTACTTC
-,TRBV7-2,TRBD2,TRBJ2-1,CASSALWRGAYNEQFF,TGTGCCAGCAGCGCCCTCTGGCGGGGGGCCTACAATGAGCAGTTCTTC
-,TRBV3-1/TRBV3-2,TRBD1,TRBJ2-5,CASRHRGQETQYF,TGTGCCAGCAGGCACAGGGGGCAAGAGACCCAGTACTTC
-,TRBV15,-,TRBJ1-4,CATSRDNYNEKLFF,TGTGCCACCAGCAGGGACAACTATAATGAAAAACTGTTTTTT
-,TRBV29-1,-,TRBJ2-7,CSVGTYEQYF,TGCAGCGTTGGGACCTACGAGCAGTACTTC
-,TRBV7-9,-,TRBJ2-1,CASSYNEQFF,TGTGCCAGCAGCTATAATGAGCAGTTCTTC
-,TRBV4-1,TRBD2,TRBJ2-1,CASSLRDVVAGGVNEQFF,TGCGCCAGCAGCCTACGGGACGTAGTAGCGGGGGGCGTCAATGAGCAGTTCTTC
-,TRBV6-5,-,TRBJ1-1,CATAVRDMNTEAFF,TGTGCCACAGCGGTGCGAGACATGAACACTGAAGCTTTCTTT
-,TRBV30,-,TRBJ2-1,CAWSVSGNEQFF,TGTGCCTGGAGTGTAAGCGGCAATGAGCAGTTCTTC
-,TRBV2,TRBD2,TRBJ2-7,CASLAVGTSRTGQYF,TGTGCCAGCCTGGCTGTTGGGACTAGTCGCACGGGGCAGTACTTC
-,TRBV7-9,-,TRBJ1-2,CASSFAGYGYTF,TGTGCCAGCAGCTTCGCGGGGTATGGCTACACCTTC
-,TRBV6-1,-,TRBJ1-6,CASREDSQYNSPLHF,TGTGCCAGCAGGGAAGACAGTCAATATAATTCACCCCTCCACTTT
-,TRBV15,-,TRBJ1-2,CATSRVGKVDGYTF,TGTGCCACCAGCAGAGTTGGTAAGGTGGATGGCTACACCTTC
-,TRBV27,TRBD1,TRBJ1-4,CASSLRGGQGNEKLFF,TGTGCCAGCAGTTTAAGGGGGGGACAGGGTAATGAAAAACTGTTTTTT
-,TRBV18,-,TRBJ2-5,CASSPTPEEETQYF,TGTGCCAGCTCACCGACGCCGGAGGAAGAGACCCAGTACTTC
-,TRBV19,-,TRBJ1-2,CASSDQGFNYGYTF,TGTGCCAGTAGCGACCAGGGTTTTAACTATGGCTACACCTTC
-,TRBV2,TRBD1,TRBJ1-5,CASSFQGAGNQPQHF,TGTGCCAGCAGTTTCCAGGGGGCAGGCAATCAGCCCCAGCATTTT
-,TRBV7-2,-,TRBJ1-6,CASSSDGYNSPLHF,TGTGCCAGCAGCTCGGACGGATATAATTCACCCCTCCACTTT
-,TRBV7-9,TRBD1,TRBJ1-1,CASSEGQAGGTEAFF,TGTGCCAGCAGCGAGGGACAGGCTGGCGGCACTGAAGCTTTCTTT
-,TRBV19,TRBD1,TRBJ1-4,CASRHRGPNEKLFF,TGTGCCAGTCGCCACAGGGGGCCAAATGAAAAACTGTTTTTT
-,TRBV11-2,-,TRBJ1-1,CASSLGRREEMNTEAFF,TGTGCCAGCAGCTTAGGGCGTCGCGAAGAAATGAACACTGAAGCTTTCTTT
-,TRBV12-3/TRBV12-4,-,TRBJ1-5,CASGPYQPQHF,TGTGCCAGCGGCCCTTATCAGCCCCAGCATTTT
-,TRBV7-9,TRBD1,TRBJ1-3,CASSLERTGIGNTIYF,TGTGCCAGCAGCTTAGAGAGGACAGGGATTGGAAACACCATATATTTT
-,TRBV6-5,-,TRBJ1-2,CASSYPRHQSTF,TGTGCCAGCAGTTACCCCAGACACCAGTCCACCTTC
-,TRBV5-1,TRBD1,TRBJ2-7,CASSLSTGSSYEQYF,TGCGCCAGCAGCTTGTCGACAGGGTCTTCCTACGAGCAGTACTTC
-,TRBV7-2,-,TRBJ1-2,CASSLGTSPTGGYGYTF,TGTGCCAGCAGCTTAGGGACAAGCCCCACGGGGGGGTATGGCTACACCTTC
-,TRBV7-9,-,TRBJ1-2,CASSSNHPDSANYGYTF,TGTGCCAGCAGCTCAAATCACCCGGACAGCGCTAACTATGGCTACACCTTC
-,TRBV28,TRBD1,TRBJ1-2,CASSPGGAGRSGYTF,TGTGCCAGCAGCCCAGGGGGGGCAGGGCGAAGTGGCTACACCTTC
-,TRBV27,TRBD2,TRBJ2-1,CASSLRTSGYNEQFF,TGTGCCAGCAGTTTACGGACTAGCGGTTACAATGAGCAGTTCTTC
-,TRBV6-4,TRBD2,TRBJ2-2,CASRISGRADTGELFF,TGTGCCAGCAGAATTAGCGGGAGGGCCGACACCGGGGAGCTGTTTTTT
once,TRBV2,-,TRBJ1-5,CASSYQGAYQPQHF,TGTGCCAGCAGCTATCAGGGTGCATACCAGCCCCAGCATTTT